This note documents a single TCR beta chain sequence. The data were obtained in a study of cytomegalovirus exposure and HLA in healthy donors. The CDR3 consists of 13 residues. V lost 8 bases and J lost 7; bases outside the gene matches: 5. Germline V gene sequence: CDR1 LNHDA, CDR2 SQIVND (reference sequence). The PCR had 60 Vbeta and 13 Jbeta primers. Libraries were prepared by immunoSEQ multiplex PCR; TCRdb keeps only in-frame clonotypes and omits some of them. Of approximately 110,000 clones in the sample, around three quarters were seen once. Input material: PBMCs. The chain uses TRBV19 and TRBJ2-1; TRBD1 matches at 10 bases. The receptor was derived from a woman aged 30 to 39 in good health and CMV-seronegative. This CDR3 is CASGRQGANEQFF. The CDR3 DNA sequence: TGTGCCAGTGGGCGACAGGGGGCGAATGAGCAGTTCTTC.